This T cell receptor (beta chain) was captured by sequencing in a study of cytomegalovirus exposure and HLA in healthy donors (dated by TCRdb to about 2017). With regard to the full study: An earlier analysis of approximately 590 of the donors reported approximately 290 Gb of sequence data and 100 million to 130 million unique TCR beta sequences from some 180 million T cells. Rather than using new phenotypic data, the later analysis identified candidate immune exposures from TCR beta sequences and from how often those sequences occurred across donors. Approximately 300 gigabases of sequencing data and around 80 million unique TCR sequences made up an early release that covered 500 to 700 HLA-typed donors. A separate validation cohort of roughly 130 different subjects was used in addition to the roughly 720-subject first cohort. The number of donors typed differed by locus, with 629-630 for A, B, C, DRB1 and DQB1, around 500 for DQA1, 600 to 610 for DPA1, and 400 to 490 for DPB1. The genetic ancestry cluster associated with self-reported Caucasian donors included around four fifths of the 300 to 450 genotyped donors. The study combined high-throughput TCR immunosequencing, statistical association of individual TCRs with disease status, and machine learning to predict cytomegalovirus infection status. Among roughly 400 genotyped donors of the cohort, an average of around 250,000 unique TCR beta nucleotide sequences was sequenced per donor, of which about 18% were non-productive. Donor age, sex, ethnicity and CMV serostatus were collected together with the repertoire data. A later genetic analysis took genome-wide SNP genotypes for about 55% of the 666 donors and used that subset as a discovery cohort. All discovery cohort repertoires had been generated on a single sequencing platform. In an earlier analysis of roughly 600 of the donors, high-throughput TCR beta sequencing was used to judge whether each TCR beta V gene segment behaved as functional or pseudogenic. The study aimed to test whether signatures of past pathogen exposure could be identified by cataloging public T cell receptors. A handful of DR-DQ haplotypes were handled as single units for association and clustering because linkage in the cohort was strong. Both class I and class II loci were covered by HLA typing, at four-digit resolution. The T cell repertoires of several hundred subjects were profiled by immunosequencing and related to cytomegalovirus serostatus. To study patterns of TCR occurrence, a later analysis re-analyzed previously published TCR beta repertoires from around 660 donors and added high-resolution HLA genotyping.

Receptor amplification or capture employed the immunoSEQ multiplex PCR assay. A mixture of 60 forward primers for TCR Vbeta segments and 13 reverse primers for TCR Jbeta segments was used in the multiplex PCR. The CDR3 region of rearranged TCR beta genes was amplified from genomic DNA with a multiplex PCR assay. The amplified TCR beta libraries were sequenced on the Illumina HiSeq System as 87-base-pair reads. Regarding the original processing steps: Across the roughly 670 repertoires, a later analysis counted roughly 84 million unique TCR beta chains, some 11 million of which were shared by at least two donors. To remove PCR and sequencing errors, raw reads were error-corrected and collapsed into unique sequences using a nearest-neighbor algorithm that merged closely related sequences. V, D and J gene segments were assigned by aligning CDR3 sequences to IMGT reference sequences. For a sequence to be retained, a match of at least six nucleotides to both a V gene segment and a J gene segment was required. Rearrangements were called productive when the CDR3 lacked stop codons and stayed in frame with V and J; all others were non-productive. CDR3 was defined according to IMGT convention as the region running from the second conserved V-encoded cysteine to the conserved J-encoded phenylalanine. The earlier analysis of some 550 of the donors excluded any sequence lacking an unambiguous match to a single V gene segment. An earlier analysis of a few hundred of the donors called V segments functional above 56.7% productive rearrangements and segregating when the between-donor standard deviation exceeded 5%. To diagnose cytomegalovirus status from the catalog of TCR beta chain sequences, a statistical classification framework was built. In a later analysis, V and J genes were assigned by comparing TCR nucleotide sequences against IMGT/GENE-DB human TR gene sequences. Using the TCRdist pipeline, a later analysis assigned CDR3 sequences along with most-parsimonious VDJ recombination scenarios. A later analysis defined each TCR beta chain by its CDR3 amino acid sequence plus V-gene family, and excluded reads lacking a unique V-gene family. In a later analysis, some 600 highly shared, low-generation-probability nucleotide sequences were removed to address suspected cross-contamination and a sequencing artifact. In a later analysis, a clonal expansion index was calculated for each public chain from normalized within-repertoire ranks of inferred template counts. Generation probabilities in a later analysis came from a VDJ recombination model fitted to out-of-frame rearrangements, and those results were checked against IGoR. A later analysis scored TCR-TCR, TCR-HLA and TCR-CMV co-occurrence with hypergeometric tests, applying a repertoire-size bias correction to TCR pairs. In a later analysis, false discovery rates were estimated by permuting HLA or CMV assignments 20 times. In a later analysis, co-occurring TCRs were grouped using DBSCAN, and TCRdist sequence similarity was added for clustering within HLA-allele-positive subsets. Repertoires with fewer than 30,000 or more than 120,000 public chains were left out of co-occurrence clustering, as were about 5 repertoires with anomalous nucleotide sharing. In its TCRdb copy, this immuneACCESS table keeps in-frame sequences only and misses some clones. Where compared with another copy, unresolved V genes explain less than half of these, and the others have no known cause. V and J calls and clone size come straight from that table; D and trimming were deduced from the DNA. The sample includes over 150,000 clones, with roughly four fifths observed a single time. The ten largest make up about 1.6% of the sample.

The investigation overall reported the following: While some public TCRs were present in many individuals, most TCR sequences turned up only very rarely across donors. In a later analysis, most CMV-associated TCR beta chains were found to appear HLA-restricted, with HLA associations seemingly driven largely by CMV exposure. Only TCR beta chains were sequenced in this cohort, and the absence of alpha or paired-chain data limited detectable features. Three of the identified cytomegalovirus-associated TCR beta chains were confirmed in vitro to be specific for cytomegalovirus antigens. Correlated functional status among segregating V segments might reflect linkage disequilibrium, but an unknown experimental factor could not be ruled out. Sequencing depth was assumed to be roughly uniform across donors in the presence/absence analyses, though that assumption may not hold. Because HLA typing was unavailable for some donors at each locus, only the typed subset was used in association tests. Because counts were too low, roughly 18 rarely observed V segments, including chromosome 9 orphons, were left out of the earlier analysis of a few hundred of the donors. Compared with the roughly 700-donor mean, donors in an Asian-associated ancestry cluster had fewer N-insertions in productive TCRs, according to a later genetic analysis. The classifier was reported to diagnose cytomegalovirus status with high specificity and sensitivity in both the original cohort and the validation cohort. An earlier analysis of some 590 of the donors showed that most TCR beta V segments appeared in productive rearrangements either about 87% or about 30% of the time, which broadly matched IMGT annotations. In a later analysis, several top co-occurrence clusters were reported to appear linked to parvovirus B19, influenza, CMV and Epstein-Barr virus. Strong co-occurrence of HLA alleles, especially DR and DQ, made assigning TCR associations to individual alleles difficult. The authors suggested that the approach could potentially be extended to other disease states and immunological phenotypes. A group of highly shared sequence variants was considered likely to be a technical artifact of the sequencing pipeline. The study gave a list of some 150 TCR beta chains associated with cytomegalovirus. The only immune exposure information available for the cohort was CMV serostatus. Specific HLA alleles were associated with 16,951 TCR beta sequences at a false discovery rate of 0.05 in a later analysis. In a later analysis, TCR association rates were found to vary across HLA loci, with the most associated TCRs seen for DRB1 alleles and the fewest for HLA-C alleles. Compared with equally common non-associated chains, HLA-associated TCR beta chains in a later analysis were more clonally expanded and had lower generation probabilities. An association between a missense DCLRE1C variant and V-gene and J-gene trimming of TCR beta chains was found in a later genetic analysis and replicated in an independent cohort. A further reported finding was that TCR beta sequences accurately predicted the HLA-A and HLA-B alleles for most subjects in the first cohort.

In total, just over 650 healthy bone marrow donors made up the cohort. At the time of sampling, every cohort member was nominally healthy, though immune exposures that went unrecorded were likely present. The donor was CMV seronegative and was included in the group of a few hundred seronegative cohort members. A peripheral blood sample was provided by each donor, and peripheral blood mononuclear cells were used for TCR beta sequencing. The Qiagen DNeasy Blood Extraction Kit was used to extract genomic DNA from the blood cell samples. Notes on this clone: Its binding antigen is unknown. Base-call qualities are not available, and no considerably larger clone is one nucleotide away.

This TCR was recovered from a man aged 45-60 years in good health and CMV-seronegative. Sequences were obtained from PBMCs.

The DNA sequence is as follows: TGTGCCAGCAGCTTACTAATATCTGCAACTAATGAAAAACTGTTTTTT. Its translation reads: CASSLLISATNEKLFF. The rearranged segments are TRBV7-8 and TRBJ1-4, with the D gene not clear enough to name. From the cysteine through the phenylalanine, the CDR3 covers 16 amino acids. Only CDR3 DNA remains: 48 bases, in frame from the first base. V is cut by 2 bases and J by 0 bases, and the space between the germline ends is 10 bases. CDR1 and CDR2, per the germline V gene, are SGHVS and FQNEAQ.